The 11 T cell receptor beta chains given below trace back to one sample, sequenced in a study of liver allograft versus peripheral blood T cells. Study-wide context: Transplanted-liver T cell receptor repertoires were compared with recipients' peripheral blood repertoires.

TCRdb used MiXCR to reprocess the reads, holding one entry per CDR3 protein. The repertoire has approximately 16,000 distinct CDR3 sequences, roughly a fifth of them found once; the top ten carry about 13%. The receptors originated from a human patient who had a liver transplant. The graft donor may have contributed some T cells.

This clonotype was detected ten times or more. V gene TRBV7-2 combines with J gene TRBJ2-7; 10 bases align to TRBD1. J lost 3 bases, V lost 8 bases, and 4 bases had no gene match. Germline V gives CDR1 SGHTA, CDR2 FQGNSA. The CDR3 covers 13 residues. CDR3 bases: TGTGCCAGCCGCCGGGACAGGGGCTACGAGCAGTACTTC. Encoded protein: CASRRDRGYEQYF.

This clonotype was counted only a few times. The V and J genes are TRBV15 and TRBJ2-2; D not certain. The germline V gene encodes CDR1 LNHNV and CDR2 YYDKDF (reference sequence). Between the trimmed V and J ends, which lost 1 base and 2 bases, there was a span of 5 bases. This CDR3 has 14 amino acids. For the CDR3, the DNA is TGTGCCACCAGCAGAGCCCAAAACACCGGGGAGCTGTTTTTT. It specifies CATSRAQNTGELFF.

This clonotype is labeled as medium-sized. The chain carries TRBV7-2 and TRBJ2-5; possibly TRBD1 for D (6 bases). CDR1 and CDR2 from the germline V gene are SGHTA and FQGNSA. V lost 2 bases and J 5 bases, leaving 18 bases between the germline ends. The CDR3 is 16 amino acids. The CDR3 DNA follows: TGTGCCAGCAGCTTACAGTGGGACACGTCTGGGGAGACCCAGTACTTC. It encodes CASSLQWDTSGETQYF.

Of note for this clonotype: An end of the junction does not agree with germline; a read error may underlie this. V gene TRBV18 combines with J gene TRBJ2-1; 12 bases map to TRBD2. The CDR3 runs to 15 residues. Germline lookup yields CDR1 KGHSH and CDR2 LQKENI. Here the CDR3 DNA reads TGTGCCAGCCCACCCGGACTAGCGGGGTCCAATGAGCAGTTCTTC. It codes for CASPPGLAGSNEQFF.

This clonotype was recorded a few times. V usage is TRBV20-1 and J usage is TRBJ1-2, with 7 bases fitting TRBD1. Germline V gene lookup returns CDR1 DFQATT and CDR2 SNEGSKA (reference sequence). This CDR3 has 16 residues. V dropped 1 base and J dropped 1; count of bases not matched to a gene: 9. The CDR3 bases are TGCAGTGCTAGAGGGGAGGGGGACAGCTATAACTATGGCTACACCTTC. Encoded protein: CSARGEGDSYNYGYTF.

The chain employs TRBV12-3 or TRBV12-4 and TRBJ2-3, with D maybe TRBD2 (7 bases). The CDR3 extends over 15 amino acids. Deletions cut 3 bases from V and 7 bases from J, with 17 bases between. CDR3 DNA: TGTGCCAGCAGTTTTTCTAGCGGAGGGGGTAATACGCAGTATTTT. Translating gives CASSFSSGGGNTQYF.

The table lists this clonotype with many counts. The junction does not match germline at one end; this may be a read error. The chain has TRBV18 and TRBJ2-3; 9 bases align to TRBD1. Germline V gene data show CDR1 as KGHSH and CDR2 as LQKENI. This CDR3 comprises 15 residues. The CDR3 region is CASSPQGAASDTQYF. As DNA, the CDR3 is TGTGCCAGCTCCCCACAGGGGGCCGCTTCAGATACGCAGTATTTT.

This clonotype came up many times. This sequence joins TRBV9 and TRBJ1-1; no clear D gene. V was clipped by 0 bases and J by 8 bases, with 14 bases between them. CDR1 is SGDLS and CDR2 is YYNGEE in the germline V gene. This CDR3 contains 14 residues. The CDR3 bases are TGTGCCAGCAGCGTAGCCCCCGCCGGATCCGAAGCTTTCTTT. This gives the protein CASSVAPAGSEAFF.

This clonotype was found a few times. V and J are TRBV28 and TRBJ1-2; 12 nucleotides match TRBD1. CDR1 MDHEN and CDR2 SYDVKM come from the germline V gene. With 5 bases clipped from V and 2 bases from J, the junction kept 6 bases outside the gene matches. The CDR3 contains 16 residues. This CDR3 reads CASSIGTGGKNYGYTF. Here the CDR3 DNA reads TGTGCCAGCAGTATTGGGACAGGGGGCAAAAACTATGGCTACACCTTC.

This clonotype appeared a few times. The chain uses TRBV29-1 and TRBJ2-7, with 7 bases identical to TRBD1. The V gene end was trimmed by 7 bases and the J gene end by 3 bases; junction bases not matched to a gene: 3. CDR3 length equals 11 residues. Germline assignment: CDR1 SQVTM and CDR2 ANQGSEA. The CDR3 coding sequence is TGCAGCGCCGGACAGGACTACGAGCAGTACTTC. Translation gives CSAGQDYEQYF.

This clonotype was seen a few times. The J gene is TRBJ2-3, the V gene TRBV6-5; a weak D match, TRBD2 (7 bases). The CDR3 runs to 15 residues. Trimming took off 8 bases at V and 4 bases at J, with 19 bases between the two ends. Germline V gene sequence: CDR1 MNHEY, CDR2 SVGAGI. The CDR3 DNA reads TGTGCCAGCGCTCTCGTCAGGGGAGGGGCAGATACGCAGTATTTT. As protein: CASALVRGGADTQYF.